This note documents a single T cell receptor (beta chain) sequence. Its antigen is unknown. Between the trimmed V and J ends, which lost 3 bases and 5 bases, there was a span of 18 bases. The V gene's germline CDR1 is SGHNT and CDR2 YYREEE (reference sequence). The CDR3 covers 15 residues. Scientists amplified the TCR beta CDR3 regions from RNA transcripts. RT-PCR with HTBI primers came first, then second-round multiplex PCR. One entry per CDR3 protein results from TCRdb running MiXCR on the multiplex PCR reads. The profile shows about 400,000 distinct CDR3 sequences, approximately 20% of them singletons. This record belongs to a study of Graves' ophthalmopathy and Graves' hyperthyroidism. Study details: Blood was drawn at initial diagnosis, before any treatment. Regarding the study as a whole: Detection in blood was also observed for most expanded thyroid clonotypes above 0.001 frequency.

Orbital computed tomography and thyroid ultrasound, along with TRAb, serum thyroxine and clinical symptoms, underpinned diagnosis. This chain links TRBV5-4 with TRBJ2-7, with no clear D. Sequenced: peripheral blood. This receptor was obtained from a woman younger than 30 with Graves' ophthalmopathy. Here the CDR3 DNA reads TGTGCCAGCAGCTCCAGTGTCACTATCTCGGACGAGCAGTACTTC. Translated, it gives CASSSSVTISDEQYF.